The T cell receptor (beta chain) under discussion was sequenced for a study of cytomegalovirus exposure and HLA in healthy donors. The PCR made use of 60 Vbeta and 13 Jbeta primers. TCRdb's copy holds only in-frame clones and misses some; the assay was immunoSEQ multiplex PCR. The table includes about 160,000 clones, 76% detected once. The CDR3 sequence is 14 residues long. V was cut by 1 base and J by 5 bases, with 12 bases left in between. CDR1 is SGHRS, CDR2 YFSETQ, per germline. This TCR was recovered from a female donor in good health and CMV-seronegative. The sample was PBMCs. The genes are TRBV5-1 and TRBJ2-5; D gene ambiguous. The CDR3 DNA follows: TGCGCCAGCAGCTTGTCGGGTAACGAGGAGACCCAGTACTTC. Translated: CASSLSGNEETQYF.